The 32 T cell receptor beta chains below were found in one sample sequenced in a study of CD8+ T cells in alopecia areata. cDNA serving as the sequencing template came from extracted, reverse transcribed RNA. Clones were read by immunoSEQ multiplex PCR, and TCRdb kept only the in-frame ones, dropping some. The data show 150,000 or so clones, around 87% seen once. Material: CD8+ T cells sorted from blood, obtained at week 0. The source of these receptors is a human donor with alopecia areata.

This clone showed up just once. This chain connects TRBV27 to TRBJ1-1; D is ambiguous. The CDR3 length is 14 residues. V lost 6 bases and J lost 0, with 11 bases in between. From germline, CDR1 is MNHEY and CDR2 SMNVEV (reference sequence). CDR3 amino acids: CASSYSPMNTEAFF. The CDR3 nucleotides read TGTGCCAGCAGCTACTCCCCCATGAACACTGAAGCTTTCTTT.

This chain links TRBV7-8 with TRBJ2-7; 14 bases are a match to TRBD2. The trim removed 4 bases at V and 5 bases at J, leaving 7 bases unmatched. Germline lookup yields CDR1 SGHVS and CDR2 FQNEAQ. CDR3 length: 16 residues. The CDR3, as DNA: TGTGCCAGCAGCTCAGGGACTAGCGGGAGTTGGGACGAGCAGTACTTC. Its protein product is CASSSGTSGSWDEQYF.

The rearrangement uses TRBV27 and TRBJ2-1; 7 bases are shared with TRBD1. The length of the CDR3 is 15 residues. V lost 2 bases to trimming and J lost 7 bases; unmatched junction nucleotides: 8. Per germline, CDR1 MNHEY and CDR2 SMNVEV (reference sequence). CDR3 nucleotides: TGTGCCAGCAGTTTAGGGACAGAACTAGTAAATGAGCAGTTCTTC. Translation: CASSLGTELVNEQFF.

V gene TRBV5-1 combines with J gene TRBJ2-7; 7 bases align to TRBD1. V gave up 7 bases and J gave up 3 bases; unmatched junction bases: 7. The CDR3 has 13 residues. From germline, CDR1 is SGHRS and CDR2 YFSETQ. CDR3 nucleotide sequence: TGCGCCAGCGCTTGGGACAGATACTACGAGCAGTACTTC. This sequence encodes CASAWDRYYEQYF.

The V gene is TRBV19, the J gene TRBJ2-2; D possibly matches TRBD1 or TRBD2 (5 bases each). V lost 2 bases to trimming and J lost 5 bases, with 15 bases between them. The CDR3 loop spans 16 amino acids. The germline V gene encodes CDR1 LNHDA and CDR2 SQIVND (reference sequence). The CDR3 sequence is CASSILPPGRTGELFF. CDR3 nucleotide sequence: TGTGCCAGTAGTATATTACCTCCAGGGAGAACCGGGGAGCTGTTTTTT.

V is TRBV5-1 and J is TRBJ2-7; the match to TRBD2 covers 7 bases. Germline V CDR1 and CDR2: SGHRS, YFSETQ. V lost 5 bases to trimming and J lost 5 bases; unmatched junction nucleotides: 1. The CDR3 totals 11 residues. This chain's CDR3 is CASRAGHEQYF. The CDR3 DNA is TGCGCCAGCAGAGCGGGACACGAGCAGTACTTC.

The chain recombines TRBV4-1 with TRBJ2-3, with D possibly TRBD2 on 5 matching bases. The CDR3 totals 17 residues. The germline gives CDR1 MGHRA, CDR2 YSYEKL. V was pared by 0 bases and J by 4 bases, with 17 bases between. In nucleotides, the CDR3 is TGCGCCAGCAGCCAAGATCGAGAGGGAGCAAGGGCAGATACGCAGTATTTT. Translating it yields CASSQDREGARADTQYF.

This sequence joins TRBV4-1 and TRBJ2-1, with 9 bases fitting TRBD2. The CDR3 contains 16 residues. Per germline, CDR1 MGHRA and CDR2 YSYEKL. Unmatched junction bases numbered 5, after V lost 1 base and J lost 4 bases. The CDR3 bases are TGCGCCAGCAGCCAAGCGGCTAGCGGGACATACAATGAGCAGTTCTTC. It is translated as CASSQAASGTYNEQFF.

This CDR3 is CASSPRLGGSLQGTQYF. CDR3 DNA sequence: TGTGCCAGCAGCCCCCGATTGGGTGGGTCGTTACAGGGAACGCAGTATTTT. The chain is built from TRBV7-8 and TRBJ2-3; TRBD1 might be the D (6 bases). The CDR3 loop spans 17 amino acids. Trimming cost V 5 bases and J 9 bases, with 27 bases left between them. CDR1 and CDR2 from the germline V gene are SGHVS and FQNEAQ.

This sequence joins TRBV29-1 and TRBJ2-7; TRBD1 matches at 10 bases. V was clipped by 6 bases and J by 0 bases; unmatched bases: 2. Germline assignment: CDR1 SQVTM and CDR2 ANQGSEA. The CDR3 has 13 residues. The DNA for the CDR3 is TGCAGCGTGGGGACAGGGGACTCCTACGAGCAGTACTTC. Amino acids: CSVGTGDSYEQYF.

Of note for this clone: At one end, the junction sequence differs from germline, possibly due to a read error. The V call is TRBV4-1, the J call TRBJ2-1, with 14 bases identical to TRBD2. Germline loops: CDR1 MGHRA, CDR2 YSYEKL. The CDR3 spans 16 residues. The CDR3 sequence is CAGSQEPGLAGEKQFF. CDR3 sequence (DNA): TGCGCCGGCAGCCAAGAACCGGGACTAGCGGGAGAAAAGCAGTTCTTC.

V is TRBV6-6 and J is TRBJ2-7, with a weak D call TRBD1 (6 bases). This CDR3 has 11 amino acids. Germline assignment: CDR1 MNHNY and CDR2 SVGAGI (reference sequence). Deletions cut 4 bases from V and 6 bases from J, with 7 bases between. This chain's CDR3 is CASSLGAEQYF. The CDR3, as DNA: TGTGCCAGCAGTTTGGGGGCCGAGCAGTACTTC.

J is TRBJ2-3 and V is TRBV11-2; 8 positions match TRBD2. Germline V gives CDR1 SGHAT, CDR2 FQNNGV. The length of the CDR3 is 16 residues. V was clipped by 5 bases and J by 2 bases; unmatched bases: 9. CDR3 DNA: TGTGCCAGCAGCCGCGTCTGGCGGGGGGACACAGATACGCAGTATTTT. It codes for CASSRVWRGDTDTQYF.

The gene calls are TRBV18 and TRBJ2-7; possibly TRBD1 for D (6 bases). Germline V gene sequence: CDR1 KGHSH, CDR2 LQKENI. The CDR3 contains 16 residues. Trimming removed 3 bases from V and 0 bases from J, with 15 bases in between. DNA of the CDR3: TGTGCCAGCTCACCTGGCCCTACGACAGGCTCCTACGAGCAGTACTTC. It yields the protein CASSPGPTTGSYEQYF.

V is TRBV29-1 and J is TRBJ1-1, with D tentatively TRBD1 (5 bases). The V gene's germline CDR1 is SQVTM and CDR2 ANQGSEA. CDR3 length: 13 amino acids. The V end lost 4 bases, the J end lost 1 base, and 10 bases lay between the germline ends. CDR3 sequence: CSVVVGANTEAFF. The DNA for the CDR3 is TGCAGCGTTGTAGTCGGGGCGAACACTGAAGCTTTCTTT.

This chain connects TRBV18 to TRBJ2-7; D gene unclear. Germline CDR1 KGHSH, CDR2 LQKENI. This CDR3 has 14 amino acids. Between the trimmed V and J ends, which lost 3 bases and 3 bases, there was a span of 12 bases. The CDR3 DNA sequence: TGTGCCAGCTCACCTTCTGAACGACACTACGAGCAGTACTTC. Residues: CASSPSERHYEQYF.

The chain employs TRBV11-2 and TRBJ2-7; 11 nucleotides align to TRBD2. Trimming at V came to 5 bases and at J to 2 bases, leaving 8 bases not matched to a gene. Germline CDR1 and CDR2: SGHAT and FQNNGV. CDR3 length: 16 amino acids. The CDR3, as DNA: TGTGCCAGCAGCCCCTCCGGACTAGCGGGTGCCTACGAGCAGTACTTC. It specifies CASSPSGLAGAYEQYF.

This clone appeared once. This chain links TRBV7-6 with TRBJ2-2; the match to TRBD1 covers 7 bases. V was pared by 4 bases and J by 4 bases, with 9 bases of the junction left unmatched. The length of the CDR3 is 16 residues. Germline loops: CDR1 SGHVS, CDR2 FNYEAQ. The CDR3 spells CASSSDRDRPTGELFF. CDR3 DNA sequence: TGTGCCAGCAGCTCAGATCGGGACAGACCCACCGGGGAGCTGTTTTTT.

The chain uses TRBV19 and TRBJ2-7; the match to TRBD2 covers 10 bases. The CDR3 is made up of 16 amino acids. Germline V gene lookup returns CDR1 LNHDA and CDR2 SQIVND (reference sequence). Trimming at V came to 7 bases and at J to 5 bases, leaving 14 bases not matched to a gene. Here the CDR3 reads CASKTRLLAGLDEQYF. CDR3 in DNA: TGTGCCAGTAAGACGAGGCTACTAGCGGGGCTCGACGAGCAGTACTTC. Full variable domain (remainder filled in from reference TRBV19 and TRBJ2-7): DGGITQSPKYLFRKEGQNVTLSCEQNLNHDAMYWYRQDPGQGLRLIYYSQIVNDFQKGDIAEGYSVSREKKESFPLTVTSAQKNPTAFYLCASKTRLLAGLDEQYFGPGTRLTVT.

The chain joins TRBV4-2 to TRBJ2-3; no firm D call. The V end lost 2 bases, the J end lost 6 bases, and 6 bases lay between the germline ends. Germline lookup yields CDR1 LGHNA and CDR2 YNFKEQ. There are 12 residues in the CDR3. The CDR3 sequence is CASSQFEDTQYF. The DNA for the CDR3 is TGTGCCAGCAGCCAATTTGAGGATACGCAGTATTTT.

V and J are TRBV2 and TRBJ2-1; D gene ambiguous. The CDR3 runs to 12 residues. V lost 6 bases and J 6 bases, leaving 9 bases between the germline ends. Germline CDR1 reads SNHLY; CDR2 reads FYNNEI. CDR3 in DNA: TGTGCCAGCAGCGGACGGATCAATGAGCAGTTCTTC. Translation: CASSGRINEQFF.

The genes are TRBV11-2 and TRBJ2-7; no definite D call. V lost 4 bases and J 1 base, leaving 17 bases between the germline ends. Germline values: CDR1 SGHAT, CDR2 FQNNGV. CDR3 size: 16 residues. In nucleotides, the CDR3 is TGTGCCAGCAGCTCCGAAGGTGATTCGGAATCCTACGAGCAGTACTTC. Its translation is CASSSEGDSESYEQYF.

The J gene is TRBJ2-1, the V gene TRBV11-2, with a possible D match to TRBD1 (6 bases). The V end was cut by 2 bases, the J end by 5 bases, with 10 bases between. The CDR3 is 14 residues long. Germline assignment: CDR1 SGHAT and CDR2 FQNNGV. The CDR3 coding sequence is TGTGCCAGCAGCTTATTAGCAGGGGACAATGAGCAGTTCTTC. This codes for CASSLLAGDNEQFF.

The J gene is TRBJ1-1, the V gene TRBV6-5, with no clear D. Trimming removed 3 bases from V and 10 bases from J, with 18 bases in between. The CDR3 covers 14 residues. Germline CDR1 MNHEY, CDR2 SVGAGI. The CDR3 DNA reads TGTGCCAGCAGTTATATCGGCGCAACTGGTGCAGCTTTCTTT. This translates into CASSYIGATGAAFF.

This rearrangement joins TRBV9 to TRBJ2-1; 14 positions agree with TRBD2. Germline V gene data show CDR1 as SGDLS and CDR2 as YYNGEE. V shed 4 bases, J shed 11 bases, and the junction held 5 bases outside the gene matches. The CDR3 has 14 amino acids. Here the CDR3 reads CASSRTSGRSKQFF. CDR3 in DNA: TGTGCCAGCAGCCGGACTAGCGGGAGGTCGAAGCAGTTCTTC.

This clone was detected only a few times. The J gene is TRBJ2-1, the V gene TRBV5-4; no firm D call. Germline loops: CDR1 SGHNT, CDR2 YYREEE (reference sequence). CDR3 length: 15 amino acids. V was shortened by 4 bases and J by 4 bases, with 15 bases between the two germline ends. CDR3 bases: TGTGCCAGCAGCCCGCCCGAATACCTTTACAATGAGCAGTTCTTC. Residues: CASSPPEYLYNEQFF.

V is TRBV7-8 and J is TRBJ2-3; weak D call: TRBD2 (5 bases). CDR1 and CDR2 from the germline V gene are SGHVS and FQNEAQ. Trimming took off 6 bases at V and 4 bases at J, with 11 bases between the two ends. This CDR3 region has 13 residues. The CDR3 coding sequence is TGTGCCAGCAGTTCGGACTCCTCAGATACGCAGTATTTT. This gives the protein CASSSDSSDTQYF.

This clone was seen just once. The chain joins TRBV6-6 to TRBJ1-1, with 8 bases matching TRBD1. CDR1 is MNHNY, CDR2 SVGAGI, per germline (reference sequence). V was clipped by 5 bases and J by 2 bases; unmatched bases: 4. CDR3 length: 14 residues. For the CDR3, the DNA is TGTGCCAGCAGTGGACAGGGACTTAACACTGAAGCTTTCTTT. This codes for CASSGQGLNTEAFF.

V usage is TRBV4-1 and J usage is TRBJ1-1, with 9 nucleotides matching TRBD1. This CDR3 spans 15 amino acids. J was trimmed by 8 bases and V by 3 bases; bases with no gene match: 10. Looked up from germline, CDR1 is MGHRA and CDR2 is YSYEKL. CDR3 in DNA: TGCGCCAGCAGCCAGTCCCCACAGGGGGCGGAAGAAGCTTTCTTT. Translated, it gives CASSQSPQGAEEAFF.

V usage is TRBV27 and J usage is TRBJ2-3; 11 positions agree with TRBD2. J was trimmed by 2 bases and V by 1 base; bases with no gene match: 8. CDR3 length: 18 residues. Germline CDR1 reads MNHEY; CDR2 reads SMNVEV (reference sequence). The CDR3 region is CASSLLWASGGPTDTQYF. In DNA, the CDR3 is TGTGCCAGCAGTTTATTGTGGGCTAGCGGGGGGCCCACAGATACGCAGTATTTT.

The chain couples TRBV29-1 to TRBJ1-1; D is unresolved. The germline V gene has CDR1 SQVTM and CDR2 ANQGSEA. The ends were cut back, 4 bases at V and 5 bases at J, with 8 bases in the middle. The CDR3 contains 11 residues. CDR3 region: CSVGTATEAFF. The CDR3 DNA sequence: TGCAGCGTTGGGACGGCAACTGAAGCTTTCTTT.

This chain uses TRBV10-2 with TRBJ2-4; TRBD2 matches at 10 bases. The V and J ends lost 9 bases and 0 bases, in that order; junction bases with no gene match: 8. From germline, CDR1 is WSHSY and CDR2 SAAADI. The CDR3 covers 16 residues. The CDR3 sequence is CARGTSGKLAKNIQYF. The CDR3 region has the DNA TGCGCCAGGGGAACTAGCGGGAAACTAGCCAAAAACATTCAGTACTTC.